Below, 27 T cell receptor beta chains from the same sample are listed, as sequenced in a study of beta chain features in type 1 diabetes. These receptors lack a known antigen. Isolated RNA was reverse transcribed in full, so expressed TCRB transcripts were sequenced. Sequencing was performed with immunoSEQ multiplex PCR; in TCRdb, only in-frame clones are kept and a portion is missing. The sample shows 640,000 or so clones, over 10% of them seen only once. General study points: All four CD4+ subsets from Type 1 diabetes patients carried moderately but significantly shorter TCRB CDR3s.

The specimen was naive CD4+ T cells from blood. Receptors were obtained from a man in his late teens or twenties with type 1 diabetes.

This clone has just a few counts. The CDR3 nucleotides are TGTGCCAGCAGCCCAGGGGGGGCTTACAATGAGCAGTTCTTC. It specifies CASSPGGAYNEQFF. The V call is TRBV6-6, the J call TRBJ2-1; D tentatively fits TRBD1 or TRBD2 (7 bases each). V shed 6 bases and J shed 4 bases, with 13 bases lying between them. Germline CDR1 reads MNHNY; CDR2 reads SVGAGI (reference sequence). The CDR3 loop spans 14 amino acids.

With regard to this clone: Other DNA sequences from this sample encode an identical CDR3 as well. V usage is TRBV5-1 and J usage is TRBJ2-2; no firm D call. The CDR3 is 13 amino acids. V lost 0 bases to trimming and J lost 4 bases, with 4 bases between them. Germline CDR1 SGHRS, CDR2 YFSETQ. The CDR3 region is CASSLEVTGELFF. The CDR3, as DNA: TGCGCCAGCAGCTTGGAAGTCACCGGGGAGCTGTTTTTT.

A few counts support this clone. The CDR3 protein is CAWTRWDGYTF. The DNA of the CDR3 is TGTGCCTGGACCCGGTGGGATGGCTACACCTTC. J is TRBJ1-2 and V is TRBV30; no definite D call. The CDR3 is made up of 11 amino acids. Trimming shortened V by 4 bases and J by 6 bases, and 9 bases separated the two germline ends. Germline-derived CDR1 and CDR2 are GTSNPN and SVGIG (reference sequence).

This clone was seen a few times. The chain recombines TRBV10-3 with TRBJ2-3; D is possibly TRBD1 or TRBD2 (5 bases each). Looked up from germline, CDR1 is ENHRY and CDR2 is SYGVKD. This CDR3 is 12 amino acids long. The ends were cut back, 7 bases at V and 5 bases at J, with 10 bases in the middle. The CDR3: CAITGAGDTQYF. The CDR3 DNA reads as TGTGCCATCACCGGGGCGGGAGATACGCAGTATTTT.

The CDR3 DNA sequence: TGCGCCAGCAGCTTGGAGACAGGGAGCCCCTACAATGAGCAGTTCTTC. Translated, it gives CASSLETGSPYNEQFF. The chain joins TRBV5-1 to TRBJ2-1; TRBD1 matches 7 bases. From germline, CDR1 is SGHRS and CDR2 YFSETQ. This CDR3 is built from 16 residues. The trim removed 0 bases at V and 2 bases at J, leaving 5 bases unmatched.

The table lists this clone with a few counts. The V call is TRBV28, the J call TRBJ1-2; D perhaps matches TRBD1 (6 bases). The CDR3 has 14 amino acids. The germline CDR1 and CDR2 sequences are MDHEN and SYDVKM. V shed 5 bases and J shed 4 bases, with 14 bases lying between them. This chain's CDR3 is CASSPGQISYGYTF. The CDR3 nucleotides read TGTGCCAGCAGTCCCGGACAGATTTCCTATGGCTACACCTTC.

The CDR3 reads CASSTRGSTGGYTF. The CDR3 DNA reads TGTGCCAGCAGCACCAGAGGATCCACAGGGGGCTACACCTTC. The chain joins TRBV7-9 to TRBJ1-2; D perhaps matches TRBD1 (6 bases). V dropped 5 bases and J dropped 8 bases, with 18 bases sitting between them. The CDR3 consists of 14 residues. CDR1 and CDR2 from the germline V gene are SEHNR and FQNEAQ (reference sequence).

This chain connects TRBV4-1 to TRBJ1-2; the match to TRBD1 covers 7 bases. With V trimmed by 1 base and J by 3 bases, 5 bases remained unmatched. The CDR3 sequence is 15 residues long. Germline loops: CDR1 MGHRA, CDR2 YSYEKL. The CDR3 DNA reads TGCGCCAGCAGCCAAGGAAGACAGGGATACTATGGCTACACCTTC. Translated: CASSQGRQGYYGYTF.

This clone was recorded a few times. The CDR3 DNA reads TGTGCCAGCAGCTTACAAGGGGCGACTGGAAACACCATATATTTT. Its translation: CASSLQGATGNTIYF. The V call is TRBV7-9, the J call TRBJ1-3; maybe TRBD1 (5 bases). This CDR3 has 15 amino acids. V was trimmed by 2 bases and J by 2 bases, leaving 10 bases between them. Germline V gives CDR1 SEHNR, CDR2 FQNEAQ (reference sequence). Complete variable domain (other parts from reference TRBV7-9 and TRBJ1-3): DTGVSQNPRHKITKRGQNVTFRCDPISEHNRLYWYRQTLGQGPEFLTYFQNEAQLEKSRLLSDRFSAERPKGSFSTLEIQRTEQGDSAMYLCASSLQGATGNTIYFGEGSWLTVV.

The rearrangement links TRBV5-1 to TRBJ1-1, with D unresolved. From germline, CDR1 is SGHRS and CDR2 YFSETQ. V was cut by 4 bases and J by 0 bases, with 7 bases left in between. The CDR3 is 13 residues long. CDR3 in amino acids: CASSPVMNTEAFF. CDR3 in DNA: TGCGCCAGCAGCCCTGTCATGAACACTGAAGCTTTCTTT.

The V and J genes are TRBV5-1 and TRBJ2-4, with D perhaps given as TRBD1 or TRBD2 (6 bases each). The CDR3 contains 13 residues. Trimming removed 3 bases at V and 7 bases at J, with 11 bases between. Germline assignment: CDR1 SGHRS and CDR2 YFSETQ. In nucleotides, the CDR3 is TGCGCCAGCAGCTATGGGGGGCGGAACATTCAGTACTTC. Its protein product is CASSYGGRNIQYF.

The chain couples TRBV30 to TRBJ1-5; the match to TRBD1 covers 7 bases. CDR1 GTSNPN and CDR2 SVGIG come from the germline V gene (reference sequence). This CDR3 region has 14 residues. V was pared by 2 bases and J by 6 bases, with 7 bases of the junction left unmatched. The chain's CDR3 is CAWSRTGVSQPQHF. The CDR3 DNA reads as TGTGCCTGGAGTCGAACAGGGGTTTCTCAGCCCCAGCATTTT.

The chain combines TRBV25-1 with TRBJ2-1; 7 nucleotides match TRBD1. Germline trimming cut 5 bases from V and 7 bases from J; bases unmatched to any gene: 11. The germline CDR1 and CDR2 sequences are MGHDK and SYGVNS. This CDR3 region has 15 residues. The CDR3 spells CASSLEGPRGNEQFF. The CDR3 coding sequence is TGTGCCAGCAGTCTAGAGGGGCCCAGGGGGAATGAGCAGTTCTTC. The variable domain in full, with the rest retrieved from reference TRBV25-1 and TRBJ2-1, is EADIYQTPRYLVIGTGKKITLECSQTMGHDKMYWYQQDPGMELHLIHYSYGVNSTEKGDLSSESTVSRIRTEHFPLTLESARPSHTSQYLCASSLEGPRGNEQFFGPGTRLTVL.

This clone was detected a few times. J is TRBJ2-5 and V is TRBV4-1; TRBD1 might be the D (6 bases). Per germline, CDR1 MGHRA and CDR2 YSYEKL. The V and J ends lost 2 bases and 0 bases respectively, with 10 bases between them. CDR3 length: 15 amino acids. The CDR3 bases are TGCGCCAGCAGCCAACCCGACAGGTACCAAGAGACCCAGTACTTC. This codes for CASSQPDRYQETQYF.

Only a few counts were recorded for this clone. The gene calls are TRBV28 and TRBJ1-6; possibly TRBD1 for D (5 bases). With 7 bases removed from V and 8 bases from J, the gap between germline ends came to 15 bases. Germline CDR1 and CDR2: MDHEN and SYDVKM. CDR3 size: 14 residues. The CDR3 DNA is TGTGCCAGCACCTGGGGGGGTCCCGATTCACCCCTCCACTTT. Translating gives CASTWGGPDSPLHF. Full variable domain (remainder filled in from reference TRBV28 and TRBJ1-6): DVKVTQSSRYLVKRTGEKVFLECVQDMDHENMFWYRQDPGLGLRLIYFSYDVKMKEKGDIPEGYSVSREKKERFSLILESASTNQTSMYLCASTWGGPDSPLHFGNGTRLTVT.

There are a few counts of this clone. The chain has TRBV10-2 and TRBJ2-1; D is possibly TRBD2 (6 bases). The CDR3 loop spans 16 amino acids. The V gene's germline CDR1 is WSHSY and CDR2 SAAADI. Trimming stripped 0 bases from V and 5 bases from J, with 14 bases between. CDR3 bases: TGCGCCAGCAGTGAGTCGGGGGGTCCTTTAGACAATGAGCAGTTCTTC. This encodes CASSESGGPLDNEQFF.

This clone was picked up a small number of times. V and J are TRBV11-1 and TRBJ1-1; unclear D gene. Trimming cost V 5 bases and J 4 bases, with 17 bases left between them. Germline values: CDR1 SGHAT, CDR2 FQDESV (reference sequence). This CDR3 region has 15 residues. The chain's CDR3 is CASSSVGAGSTEAFF. Written as DNA, the CDR3 is TGTGCCAGCAGCAGCGTCGGTGCAGGAAGCACTGAAGCTTTCTTT.

This clone has only a few counts. The junction differs from germline at one of its ends, possibly a read error. The chain links TRBV11-3 to TRBJ2-1, with 7 bases lining up with TRBD1. In germline, CDR1 is SGHNT, CDR2 YENEEA. CDR3 length: 15 amino acids. The CDR3 nucleotides are TGTGCCAGCAGCTTTACGGGACAGTCCTCCAATGAGCAGTTCTTC. Amino acid sequence: CASSFTGQSSNEQFF.

The chain couples TRBV7-2 to TRBJ1-1; TRBD1 is a possible D gene (5 bases). V dropped 5 bases and J dropped 1 base, with 11 bases sitting between them. Germline-derived CDR1 and CDR2 are SGHTA and FQGNSA. CDR3 length equals 14 residues. The CDR3 bases are TGTGCCAGCAGCGTGGGACGGGAGAACACTGAAGCTTTCTTT. Translating gives CASSVGRENTEAFF.

The chain couples TRBV21-1 to TRBJ2-7; the DNA was not compared with TRBD1, the D call given in the table. TRBV21-1 counts as a pseudogene. This CDR3 comprises 12 residues. The CDR3 bases are TGTGCCAGCAGCAAAGGACAGGGCGAGCAGTACTTC. This encodes CASSKGQGEQYF.

V is TRBV27 and J is TRBJ1-5; D remains ambiguous. CDR1 MNHEY and CDR2 SMNVEV come from the germline V gene (reference sequence). This CDR3 spans 12 amino acids. The ends were cut back, 6 bases at V and 0 bases at J, with 3 bases in the middle. CDR3 bases: TGTGCCAGCAGCGGTAGCAATCAGCCCCAGCATTTT. Translated: CASSGSNQPQHF.

V is TRBV6-1 and J is TRBJ2-3; D could derive from TRBD1 or TRBD2 (5 bases each). The CDR3 is 15 amino acids. Looked up from germline, CDR1 is MNHNS and CDR2 is SASEGT. Trimming removed 4 bases from V and 2 bases from J, with 13 bases in between. The CDR3 DNA reads TGTGCCAGCAGTGCTTTTGGGGGTCCCACAGATACGCAGTATTTT. It specifies CASSAFGGPTDTQYF.

There are a few counts of this clone. This chain links TRBV4-1 with TRBJ2-4; D might be TRBD2 (6 bases). There are 18 residues in the CDR3. The V gene lost 0 bases and the J gene lost 7 bases, with 22 bases spanning the gap. Germline V gene sequence: CDR1 MGHRA, CDR2 YSYEKL. CDR3 in amino acids: CASSQDLLANSGGNIQYF. Written as DNA, the CDR3 is TGCGCCAGCAGCCAAGACCTCCTCGCGAATAGCGGAGGTAACATTCAGTACTTC.

Only a few counts were recorded for this clone. The CDR3 is CASSRSWTGSGDYGYTF. The CDR3 DNA reads TGTGCCAGTAGCCGCTCATGGACAGGGTCGGGTGACTATGGCTACACCTTC. The chain recombines TRBV19 with TRBJ1-2; 8 bases fit TRBD1. CDR1 is LNHDA and CDR2 is SQIVND in the germline V gene (reference sequence). There are 17 residues in the CDR3. V dropped 6 bases and J dropped 3; count of bases not matched to a gene: 15. The variable domain in full, completed from reference TRBV19 and TRBJ1-2, reads DGGITQSPKYLFRKEGQNVTLSCEQNLNHDAMYWYRQDPGQGLRLIYYSQIVNDFQKGDIAEGYSVSREKKESFPLTVTSAQKNPTAFYLCASSRSWTGSGDYGYTFGSGTRLTVV.

The rearrangement uses TRBV5-6 and TRBJ2-3; D is ambiguous. V was shortened by 5 bases and J by 1 base, with 11 bases between the two germline ends. This CDR3 comprises 14 residues. Germline CDR1 reads SGHDT; CDR2 reads YYEEEE. CDR3 DNA sequence: TGTGCCAGCAGTCACGGGTACGGCACAGATACGCAGTATTTT. It is translated as CASSHGYGTDTQYF.

J is TRBJ2-5 and V is TRBV7-9; 7 bases are a match to TRBD1. The germline V gene encodes CDR1 SEHNR and CDR2 FQNEAQ (reference sequence). The J segment lost 1 base and the V segment lost 2 bases, leaving 4 bases of the junction unmatched. This CDR3 is 15 amino acids long. CDR3 region: CASSLFGTAQETQYF. Written as DNA, the CDR3 is TGTGCCAGCAGCTTATTTGGGACAGCCCAAGAGACCCAGTACTTC.

This clone appeared a few times. V is TRBV13 and J is TRBJ1-1; D call uncertain. Germline CDR1 PRHDT, CDR2 FYEKMQ (reference sequence). The CDR3 runs to 11 residues. With 3 bases removed from V and 5 bases from J, the gap between germline ends came to 4 bases. This CDR3 is CASSFRTEAFF. CDR3 coding DNA: TGTGCCAGCAGCTTTAGAACTGAAGCTTTCTTT.